This T cell receptor (beta chain) originates from a study of early stage breast cancer tumors. Findings and limits, study-wide: Commonly generated sequences made up most enriched TCRB sequences shared between patients. Tumors had approximately 2.5-fold higher T cell density than normal breast.

The repertoire was sequenced with immunoSEQ multiplex PCR; TCRdb's copy has only in-frame clones and lacks some. The sample has fewer than 70,000 clones; about 74% are singletons. The CDR3 consists of 16 residues. Trimming removed 4 bases from V and 4 bases from J; junction bases left unmatched: 8. Looked up from germline, CDR1 is KGHSH and CDR2 is LQKENI. In its sample, this clone was seen once. Its specificity is not known. Sequences were obtained from blood. The source is a person younger than 45 with breast cancer. This rearrangement joins TRBV18 to TRBJ1-5, with 9 bases identical to TRBD1. CDR3 in DNA: TGTGCCAGCTCACTACCGACAGGACAGGGGAATCAGCCCCAGCATTTT. Protein sequence: CASSLPTGQGNQPQHF.